This T cell receptor (beta chain) was captured by sequencing in a study of T-cell reconstitution after alpha-beta-depleted transplantation in children. Whole-study findings and limits: Recipient T cells and thymic progenitors that survived gave rise to the high TCRbeta diversity observed at day 60 in some patients. It was reported that alpha-beta T cells came from several hundred expanded graft clones (about two months after transplant). By one year post-transplant, T-cell counts and diversity largely arose from T cells that were newly produced.

The CDR3 spans 16 residues. In germline, CDR1 is SGHAT, CDR2 FQDESV (reference sequence). V lost 5 bases to trimming and J lost 5 bases; unmatched junction nucleotides: 11. This clonotype occurred many times. What it binds is not known. Using unique molecular identifiers, the investigators prepared the TCRbeta library. TCRdb independently ran MiXCR on the PCR reads; one entry per CDR3 protein. The table lists 150,000 to 200,000 distinct CDR3 sequences, roughly 6.3% of them singletons, with roughly 4.5% in the top ten. The clonotype comes from a girl in the first two years of life with combined immunodeficiency, due to receive a stem cell transplant. This rearrangement joins TRBV11-1 to TRBJ2-2, with 7 bases matching TRBD1. This sample comprised PBMCs, obtained before TCRalphabeta/CD19-depleted stem cell transplant. This chain's CDR3 is CASSSWGQRGTGELFF. The CDR3 DNA follows: TGTGCCAGCAGCAGCTGGGGACAGAGGGGGACCGGGGAGCTGTTTTTT.